The subject of this entry is one TCR beta chain. The entry originates in a study of blood T cell repertoires in COVID-19. Study background: Some COVID-19 samples were acute and others convalescent; all came from the United States, Italy and Spain.

Germline V lookup: CDR1 MNHEY, CDR2 SMNVEV (reference sequence). V lost 2 bases, J lost 3 bases, and 16 bases lay in between. This CDR3 spans 16 amino acids. Enrolled through a virtual design, the participants were between about 18 and 100 years of age and came from 24 US areas. In the study's own analysis: Amplifying reference gene primers gave estimates of nucleated cell counts. The repertoire was sequenced with immunoSEQ multiplex PCR; TCRdb's copy has only in-frame clones and lacks some. Clonal size and the V and J genes are those of that table, whereas D and trimming came from the DNA. In the table there are 150,000 to 200,000 clones, roughly 82% of which are singletons.

V is TRBV27 and J is TRBJ1-1; possibly TRBD1 for D (5 bases). The sequencing input was PBMCs or T cells enriched from blood (not recorded which). The sequence was collected from a woman aged 60 to 75 with acute COVID-19. Written as DNA, the CDR3 is TGTGCCAGCAGTTTACGACCCCCCGGGGACTACACTGAAGCTTTCTTT. Translating it yields CASSLRPPGDYTEAFF.